This TCR beta chain was sequenced during a study of blood T cells in healthy people across ages. Through a sample-barcoded 5' primer and a J-beta primer mix, a second PCR was run for about 7 to 12 cycles. Each CDR3 protein gets one entry after TCRdb re-called the 5' RACE reads with MiXCR. The sample has about 970,000 distinct CDR3 sequences; roughly 51% are singletons. The sequencing input was blood. The origin of this receptor is a woman aged 55 to 70 in good health.

Here the CDR3 reads CASSPWEGTGVGYGYTF. CDR3 nucleotides: TGTGCCAGCAGTCCATGGGAAGGGACAGGGGTGGGCTATGGCTACACCTTC. The V call is TRBV6-1, the J call TRBJ1-2; 10 bases are a match to TRBD1. Germline loops: CDR1 MNHNS, CDR2 SASEGT. The CDR3 has 17 residues. The trim removed 5 bases at V and 4 bases at J, leaving 13 bases unmatched.